Sequencing of this T cell receptor beta chain was carried out in a study of blood T cell repertoires in COVID-19. Background on the study: The origin of the acute and convalescent COVID-19 samples was the United States, Italy and Spain. The analysed material was cDNA or gDNA that came from T cells, B-cell-depleted T cells, or PBMCs.

V lost 6 bases, J lost 8 bases, and 8 bases lay in between. This CDR3 spans 12 amino acids. Original processing methods: Estimated nucleated cell counts came from reference gene primer amplification. TCRdb's copy holds only in-frame clones and misses some; the assay was immunoSEQ multiplex PCR. V and J calls plus clone size are reproduced from that table; the DNA served to infer D and trimming. The sample has 180,000 or so clones, over 80% seen once; the top ten hold 7%. The Seattle patients joined while their infection was active and were tracked longitudinally afterward. This sequence joins TRBV12-3 or TRBV12-4 and TRBJ1-6; unclear D gene. The sequence derives from a woman aged 40 to 50 with COVID-19, enrolled during active disease. What was sequenced was peripheral blood. The DNA for the CDR3 is TGTGCCAGCAGCTTTCCAGATTCACCCCTCCACTTT. Its translation: CASSFPDSPLHF.